This TCR beta chain was observed in a study of CD8 T cells in ankylosing spondylitis. Findings of the study overall: The authors reported significant enrichment of disease-linked clones in matched ankylosing spondylitis synovial fluid. Characteristic of ankylosing spondylitis blood, it appeared, was a TCR beta motif comprising eight highly homologous variants.

Quantitative 5'-RACE was performed with molecular barcodes, and it yielded the TCR beta libraries. TCRdb reanalysed the 5' RACE reads using MiXCR and keeps one entry per CDR3 protein. The data show about 320,000 distinct CDR3 sequences, approximately 10% seen once. This CDR3 region has 18 residues. Per the germline V gene, CDR1 is SGHRS and CDR2 is YFSETQ. Trimming took 4 bases from V and 4 from J; bases not matched to a gene: 12. Of note for this clonotype: The antigen is not known.

The clonotype was recovered from a female donor with ankylosing spondylitis or in good health (not recorded which). This chain joins TRBV5-1 and TRBJ2-3; TRBD2 matches at 13 bases. Sequenced material: blood, either unsorted or a sorted T cell fraction (not recorded which). In DNA, the CDR3 is TGCGCCAGCAGCGGCGGGGCTCGAGGACTAGCGGGGGCAGATACGCAGTATTTT. This gives the protein CASSGGARGLAGADTQYF.